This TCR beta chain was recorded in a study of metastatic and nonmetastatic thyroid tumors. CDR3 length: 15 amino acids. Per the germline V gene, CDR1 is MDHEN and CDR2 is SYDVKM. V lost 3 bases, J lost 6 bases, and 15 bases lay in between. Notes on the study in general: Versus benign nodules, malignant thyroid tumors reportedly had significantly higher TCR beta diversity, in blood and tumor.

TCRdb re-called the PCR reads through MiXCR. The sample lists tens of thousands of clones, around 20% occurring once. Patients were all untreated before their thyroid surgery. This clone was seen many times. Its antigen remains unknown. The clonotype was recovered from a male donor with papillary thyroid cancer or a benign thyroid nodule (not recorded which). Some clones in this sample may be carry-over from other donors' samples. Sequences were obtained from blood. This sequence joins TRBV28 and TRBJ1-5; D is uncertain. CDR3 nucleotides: TGTGCCAGCAGTTTTCTCGGAGTTTCAGGTCAGCCCCAGCATTTT. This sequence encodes CASSFLGVSGQPQHF.